One sample yielded the 17 T cell receptor beta chains listed below, sequenced in a study of regulatory T cells in long-lasting Graves disease. Construction of the TCR beta libraries employed iRepertoire HTBI primers in conjunction with Arm-PCR of CDR3 regions. MiXCR was run by TCRdb on the multiplex PCR reads, yielding one entry per CDR3 protein. Of 240,000 or so distinct CDR3 sequences listed, 20% are singletons. Time point here: newly diagnosed GD, antithyroid drugs for less than 3 months. Following extraction of RNA from PBMCs, that RNA was used to make the TCR library. The material sequenced was peripheral blood mononuclear cells (PBMCs), taken at new diagnosis, from a patient treated with antithyroid drugs. The receptors originated from a female donor with Graves disease.

To note about this clonotype: This may be a read error, as it is one base from a much larger clone. The chain employs TRBV14 and TRBJ2-7; 9 bases fit TRBD2. CDR3 size: 16 residues. CDR1 SGHDN and CDR2 FVKESK come from the germline V gene. The CDR3 spells CTSSPVVGGRVHEQYF. CDR3 bases: TGTACCAGCAGCCCCGTGGTAGGCGGGAGGGTCCACGAGCAGTACTTC.

The chain recombines TRBV19 with TRBJ1-2, with TRBD1 matching 10 bases. Germline loops: CDR1 LNHDA, CDR2 SQIVND (reference sequence). The CDR3 length is 17 residues. J gave up 1 base and V 7 bases, and 12 bases lay outside the gene matches. The CDR3 is CASIPGTGVAYNYGYTF. The CDR3 coding sequence is TGTGCCAGTATTCCGGGGACAGGGGTGGCCTATAACTATGGCTACACCTTC.

This clonotype has ten or more counts. The chain uses TRBV12-3 or TRBV12-4 and TRBJ2-2; TRBD1 aligns across 9 bases. The V and J ends lost 3 bases and 3 bases, in that order; junction bases with no gene match: 5. This CDR3 comprises 16 residues. The CDR3 nucleotides read TGTGCCAGCAGTTTTGGCGGGACAGGGTACACCGGGGAGCTGTTTTTT. It encodes CASSFGGTGYTGELFF.

Regarding this clonotype: This sequence may be a read error, since a much larger clone differs from it by one base. The rearrangement uses TRBV7-2 and TRBJ2-7; 10 bases are shared with TRBD2. This CDR3 is built from 17 residues. Germline loops: CDR1 SGHTA, CDR2 FQGNSA. The CDR3 loop reads CASSLDGPSGSPYEQHF. The CDR3 DNA reads TGTGCCAGCAGCTTAGATGGCCCTAGCGGGAGTCCGTACGAGCAGCACTTC.

At least ten counts were recorded for this clonotype. V usage is TRBV9 and J usage is TRBJ2-6; D is possibly TRBD1 (6 bases). Germline V gene lookup returns CDR1 SGDLS and CDR2 YYNGEE. The CDR3 sequence is 19 residues long. Trimming removed 0 bases from V and 0 bases from J, with 16 bases in between. DNA of the CDR3: TGTGCCAGCAGCGTAGGACAGGCGAGGAGGACCTCTGGGGCCAACGTCCTGACTTTC. Translation: CASSVGQARRTSGANVLTF.

The chain couples TRBV18 to TRBJ2-5; D ambiguous. Trimming took off 0 bases at V and 3 bases at J, with 8 bases between the two ends. This CDR3 is 14 amino acids long. The V gene's germline CDR1 is KGHSH and CDR2 LQKENI. CDR3 residues: CASSPPGQEETQYF. DNA for the CDR3: TGTGCCAGCTCACCACCTGGGCAGGAAGAGACCCAGTACTTC.

This clonotype was observed a handful of times. The chain is built from TRBV7-3 and TRBJ1-1; 7 bases match TRBD1. There are 14 residues in the CDR3. Germline values: CDR1 SGHTA, CDR2 FQGTGA. Trimming at V came to 2 bases and at J to 4 bases, leaving 4 bases not matched to a gene. The CDR3 DNA sequence: TGTGCCAGCAGCTTAGAAGGGGGCACCACTGAAGCTTTCTTT. Translation gives CASSLEGGTTEAFF. Filled out from reference TRBV7-3 and TRBJ1-1, the complete variable domain reads GAGVSQTPSNKVTEKGKYVELRCDPISGHTALYWYRQSLGQGPEFLIYFQGTGAADDSGLPNDRFFAVRPEGSVSTLKIQRTERGDSAVYLCASSLEGGTTEAFFGQGTRLTVV.

Note on this clonotype: Only one base separates this from a far larger clonotype, so it likely reflects a read error. The rearrangement links TRBV6-1 to TRBJ2-1, with a weak D call TRBD1 (6 bases). V lost 4 bases, J lost 10 bases, and 11 bases lay in between. The length of the CDR3 is 12 residues. CDR1 and CDR2 (germline): MNHNS, SASEGT. The CDR3 DNA follows: TGTGCCAGCAGTGGGGGGCCGTACGAGCAGTTCTTC. Translation: CASSGGPYEQFF.

This clonotype was detected ten times or more. The chain has TRBV18 and TRBJ2-7; the D gene is possibly TRBD1 (6 bases). Trimming took off 3 bases at V and 6 bases at J, with 18 bases between the two ends. In germline, CDR1 is KGHSH, CDR2 LQKENI. The CDR3 loop spans 15 amino acids. The CDR3 sequence is CASSPPGHLFSEQYF. The CDR3 DNA sequence: TGTGCCAGCTCACCCCCGGGACACCTTTTTTCCGAGCAGTACTTC.

This clonotype has more than one count but fewer than ten. The genes are TRBV6-1 and TRBJ2-2; 12 bases line up with TRBD2. Germline V lookup: CDR1 MNHNS, CDR2 SASEGT. The CDR3 has 20 amino acids. Germline trimming cut 10 bases from V and 2 bases from J; bases unmatched to any gene: 20. The CDR3 region has the DNA TGTGCCACCAAAGTACAGTGGCCGGGACTAGCGGGCCAAAACACCGGGGAGCTGTTTTTT. This codes for CATKVQWPGLAGQNTGELFF.

This clonotype was recorded many times. The chain recombines TRBV18 with TRBJ2-1; possible D gene TRBD2, 6 bases. V lost 2 bases and J lost 9, with 17 bases in between. Germline V lookup: CDR1 KGHSH, CDR2 LQKENI. The CDR3 loop spans 15 amino acids. This CDR3 is CASSPASGGTGEQFF. CDR3 DNA sequence: TGTGCCAGCTCACCAGCCTCTGGGGGGACGGGTGAGCAGTTCTTC. Based on the CDR3 plus reference TRBV18 and TRBJ2-1, the full variable domain is NAGVMQNPRHLVRRRGQEARLRCSPMKGHSHVYWYRQLPEEGLKFMVYLQKENIIDESGMPKERFSAEFPKEGPSILRIQQVVRGDSAAYFCASSPASGGTGEQFFGPGTRLTVL.

The count of this clonotype is one. The chain joins TRBV20-1 to TRBJ2-1; 7 bases are shared with TRBD2. V was pared by 5 bases and J by 9 bases, with 10 bases of the junction left unmatched. This CDR3 is 13 amino acids long. Germline V gene lookup returns CDR1 DFQATT and CDR2 SNEGSKA (reference sequence). DNA of the CDR3: TGCAGTGCTTCCCGGGAGGAGGTGGGTGAGCAGTTCTTC. Protein sequence: CSASREEVGEQFF.

The J gene is TRBJ1-1, the V gene TRBV7-2; 7 bases fit TRBD1. The V and J ends lost 5 bases and 0 bases, in that order; junction bases with no gene match: 6. The germline gives CDR1 SGHTA, CDR2 FQGNSA. The CDR3 runs 15 residues. The CDR3 region has the DNA TGTGCCAGCAGCCTACAGGGGACAATGAACACTGAAGCTTTCTTT. This sequence encodes CASSLQGTMNTEAFF.

This chain connects TRBV20-1 to TRBJ1-4, with a weak D call TRBD1 (5 bases). The CDR3 is made up of 14 amino acids. Germline CDR1 is DFQATT and CDR2 is SNEGSKA (reference sequence). V was cut by 0 bases and J by 6 bases, with 11 bases left in between. CDR3 sequence reads: CSARDSGRDEKLFF. CDR3 bases: TGCAGTGCTAGAGATTCAGGGAGGGATGAAAAACTGTTTTTT.

This clonotype has at least ten counts. The chain has TRBV7-2 and TRBJ1-1; perhaps TRBD1 as D (5 bases). Trimming removed 0 bases from V and 6 bases from J, with 8 bases in between. This CDR3 contains 13 residues. The V gene's germline CDR1 is SGHTA and CDR2 FQGNSA. The CDR3, as DNA: TGTGCCAGCAGCTTAGCGCTCAGGGCTGAAGCTTTCTTT. It is translated as CASSLALRAEAFF.

Details on this clonotype: With only one base between it and a far larger clone, this is likely a read error. The chain uses TRBV2 and TRBJ2-5, with 8 bases matching TRBD2. This CDR3 is built from 16 residues. J gave up 11 bases and V 2 bases, and 16 bases lay outside the gene matches. Germline CDR1 is SNHLY and CDR2 is FYNNEI. This chain's CDR3 is CASSERGLGGSNEQYF. The CDR3 nucleotides are TGTGCCAGCAGTGAACGGGGACTAGGGGGTAGCAATGAGCAGTACTTC.

The table lists this clonotype with many counts. The chain recombines TRBV24-1 with TRBJ1-2, with a tentative D call TRBD1 (6 bases). Germline values: CDR1 KGHDR, CDR2 SFDVKD. Trimming removed 4 bases from V and 7 bases from J, with 18 bases in between. This CDR3 has 15 residues. In DNA, the CDR3 is TGTGCCACCAGTGACTACAGGGTCGAGCTGAGTGGCTACACCTTC. Its translation is CATSDYRVELSGYTF.